This is a list of T cell receptor beta chains from one sample in a study of T cells in Graves' hyperthyroidism and ophthalmopathy. TCRdb reanalysed the multiplex PCR reads using MiXCR and keeps one entry per CDR3 protein. Among 250,000 to 400,000 distinct CDR3 sequences, 12% to 15% were seen once, and the ten largest hold 34%. The source material was blood. These receptors were taken from a woman between 40 and 55 years old with Graves' ophthalmopathy. Each CDR3 is given with its conserved first and last residue. The order of the fields is D gene, V gene, J gene, clone size, CDR3 DNA, CDR3 protein. D genes are given only for firm matches. Only some rows state a clone size, as once, few, many or a class for expanded clones.

-,TRBV11-2,TRBJ2-7,many,TGTGCCAGCAGCTTAGACAGGGGCGTCAACTACGAGCAGTACTTC,CASSLDRGVNYEQYF
-,TRBV12-3/TRBV12-4,TRBJ2-2,many,TGTGCCAGCAGTTTAGTTGGCTCCGGGGAGCTGTTTTTT,CASSLVGSGELFF
-,TRBV20-1,TRBJ2-1,few,TGCAGTGCTAGGAGGGGCGCAGGGGCGCATGAGCAGTTCTTC,CSARRGAGAHEQFF
TRBD2,TRBV18,TRBJ2-3,-,TGTGCCAGCTCACTAACCTTAGCGGGGGCCAGCGCAGATACGCAGTATTTT,CASSLTLAGASADTQYF
-,TRBV19,TRBJ1-2,-,TGTGCCAGTAGTACCCAGGGGACCGCGAGGTATGGCTACACCTTC,CASSTQGTARYGYTF
-,TRBV15,TRBJ1-2,-,TGTGCCACCAGCAGTCAGGGTGGCGAGCGCTACACCTTC,CATSSQGGERYTF
-,TRBV7-9,TRBJ1-3,-,TGTGCCAGCAGCTTAGCCAGGGGTGGAAACACCATATATTTT,CASSLARGGNTIYF
TRBD2,TRBV27,TRBJ2-1,many,TGTGCCAGCAGTACTAGCGGAGCATACAATGAGCAGTTCTTC,CASSTSGAYNEQFF
-,TRBV24-1,TRBJ2-2,-,TGTGCCACCAGTGGACGGATCGGGGGGCCGGGCACCGGGGAGCTGTTTTTT,CATSGRIGGPGTGELFF
-,TRBV7-9,TRBJ2-7,many,TGTGCCAGCAGCTTTTTAGGGGAGGTCTACGAGCAGTACTTC,CASSFLGEVYEQYF
-,TRBV27,TRBJ1-4,-,TGTGCCAGCAGTTCCACACAGGGAGCTAATGAAAAACTGTTTTTT,CASSSTQGANEKLFF
TRBD2,TRBV15,TRBJ2-5,many,TGTGCCACCAGCAGAGATAAGCGGGAGGGGGAGACCCAGTACTTC,CATSRDKREGETQYF
-,TRBV2,TRBJ1-1,many,TGTGCCAGCAGTCCACAGTACACTGAAGCTTTCTTT,CASSPQYTEAFF
TRBD2,TRBV20-1,TRBJ2-1,many,TGCAGTGCTAGGCTGCGGGGGGGGATCAATGAGCAGTTCTTC,CSARLRGGINEQFF
TRBD2,TRBV28,TRBJ2-5,many,TGTGCCAGCGCCGGACTAGCGGGAGCCCAAGAGACCCAGTACTTC,CASAGLAGAQETQYF
TRBD1,TRBV7-9,TRBJ2-7,few,TGTGCCAGCAGACCCATAGGGACAGGGGCCTACGAGCAGTACTTC,CASRPIGTGAYEQYF
-,TRBV28,TRBJ1-5,few,TGTGCCAGCAGTTTCCAGGAGCCCCAGCATTTT,CASSFQEPQHF
-,TRBV7-2,TRBJ2-4,few,TGTGCCAGCAGCTTACAGTCACTAGCCAAAAACATTCAGTACTTC,CASSLQSLAKNIQYF
-,TRBV2,TRBJ1-1,many,TGTGCCAGCCGGTTAGGAGGGATGAACACTGAAGCTTTCTTT,CASRLGGMNTEAFF
TRBD1,TRBV6-1,TRBJ2-3,-,TGTGCCAGCAGTTATACTCAGGGGGATGAGGGGATTACAGATACGCAGTATTTT,CASSYTQGDEGITDTQYF
-,TRBV29-1,TRBJ1-2,many,TGCAGCGTTGCCAAGGGTATCTCTGACTATGGCTACACCTTC,CSVAKGISDYGYTF
TRBD1,TRBV2,TRBJ2-1,many,TGTGCCAGCAGTGTGTCCAGAGGGGGCACTACATCAAATGAGCAGTTCTTC,CASSVSRGGTTSNEQFF
TRBD2,TRBV28,TRBJ2-1,many,TGTGCCAGCAGTTTTCTTGCACTAGCGGGCTCCAATGAGCAGTTCTTC,CASSFLALAGSNEQFF